This paragraph reports one T cell receptor beta chain. Antigen specificity is unknown. Germline V gives CDR1 SGDLS, CDR2 YYNGEE. The trim removed 0 bases at V and 8 bases at J, leaving 6 bases unmatched. The CDR3 consists of 14 residues. Every one of the patients relapsed after autologous stem cell transplantation (brentuximab vedotin exposure was variable). Complete response, partial response or progressive disease were the best responses. Here immunoSEQ multiplex PCR was the method, and the copy in TCRdb shows in-frame clones only, minus some. Of about 41,000 clones listed, around 87% were seen once; the top ten hold 5.5%. The data were obtained in a study of PD-1 blockade in classical Hodgkin lymphoma. Study overall: A 3 mg/kg intravenous dose of nivolumab was received by patients every 2 weeks.

Study-wide results and caveats: Diversity in CD4+ TCRs, unlike that measured in CD8+ TCRs, had risen significantly by C4D1.

This sample comprised peripheral blood mononuclear cells (PBMCs), obtained before the second cycle of nivolumab. This TCR was recovered from a human donor with classical Hodgkin lymphoma. The rearrangement uses TRBV9 and TRBJ1-2; 8 positions match TRBD1. The CDR3 DNA sequence: TGTGCCAGCAGCGTAGCAGCACAGGGGGTAGGCTACACCTTC. As protein: CASSVAAQGVGYTF.